This entry concerns a single T cell receptor (beta chain). This record belongs to a study of blood T cell repertoires in COVID-19. Profiling relied on immunoSEQ multiplex PCR, and the TCRdb table lists in-frame clones only, not all of them. Seen here are some 150,000 clones, around 82% observed once, and the top ten hold more than 40%. The CDR3 has 16 amino acids. The chain links TRBV21-1 to TRBJ1-6. TRBV21-1 is tagged as a pseudogene. Sequenced input: peripheral blood. The TCR originated in a human donor in a cohort sampled during active COVID-19. This CDR3 reads CASYLGGDTYNSPLHF. Here the CDR3 DNA reads TGTGCCAGCTACTTGGGGGGAGATACCTATAATTCACCCCTCCACTTT.